Below, 5 T cell receptor beta chains from the same sample are listed, as sequenced in a study of CD4+ T cells in melanoma. Profiling relied on immunoSEQ multiplex PCR, and the TCRdb table lists in-frame clones only, not all of them. The table includes 15,000 to 20,000 clones, approximately 76% detected once. The source material was cells from a culture (not recorded whether cultured in vitro). The receptors originated from a human donor with melanoma.

This clone turned up a few times. The V gene is TRBV7-9, the J gene TRBJ1-3, with no clear D. There are 13 residues in the CDR3. V was trimmed by 7 bases and J by 2 bases, leaving 9 bases between them. Germline loops: CDR1 SEHNR, CDR2 FQNEAQ (reference sequence). The CDR3 nucleotides read TGTGCCAGCACCTCGGGCACTGGAAACACCATATATTTT. This gives the protein CASTSGTGNTIYF.

The chain couples TRBV6-5 to TRBJ2-2; 9 positions match TRBD2. V trimming: 8 bases; J trimming: 4 bases; junction bases outside the gene matches: 8. The CDR3 covers 15 residues. Germline V CDR1 and CDR2: MNHEY, SVGAGI. CDR3 nucleotide sequence: TGTGCCAGCTCCGGACTAGCGCAAGGCACCGGGGAGCTGTTTTTT. Protein sequence: CASSGLAQGTGELFF.

The chain links TRBV7-9 to TRBJ1-1; TRBD1 matches 7 bases. Germline V CDR1 and CDR2: SEHNR, FQNEAQ (reference sequence). The CDR3 covers 14 residues. With V trimmed by 2 bases and J by 5 bases, 5 bases remained unmatched. The chain's CDR3 is CASSLTTGSTEAFF. In nucleotides, the CDR3 is TGTGCCAGCAGCTTAACGACAGGGAGTACTGAAGCTTTCTTT.

This rearrangement joins TRBV2 to TRBJ1-5; TRBD1 is a possible D gene (6 bases). This CDR3 comprises 14 residues. CDR1 and CDR2 from the germline V gene are SNHLY and FYNNEI. Trimming removed 6 bases from V and 2 bases from J, with 11 bases in between. The CDR3 nucleotides are TGTGCCAGCAGATGGGGGGCCGGCAATCAGCCCCAGCATTTT. Encoded protein: CASRWGAGNQPQHF.

This clone is a singleton in its sample. V and J are TRBV9 and TRBJ2-2, with D perhaps assigned TRBD1 or TRBD2 (5 bases each). Trimming took off 0 bases at V and 3 bases at J, with 12 bases between the two ends. The V gene's germline CDR1 is SGDLS and CDR2 YYNGEE. CDR3 length: 16 amino acids. CDR3 loop: CASSVAGGPYTGELFF. The CDR3 DNA is TGTGCCAGCAGCGTAGCTGGGGGACCCTACACCGGGGAGCTGTTTTTT.